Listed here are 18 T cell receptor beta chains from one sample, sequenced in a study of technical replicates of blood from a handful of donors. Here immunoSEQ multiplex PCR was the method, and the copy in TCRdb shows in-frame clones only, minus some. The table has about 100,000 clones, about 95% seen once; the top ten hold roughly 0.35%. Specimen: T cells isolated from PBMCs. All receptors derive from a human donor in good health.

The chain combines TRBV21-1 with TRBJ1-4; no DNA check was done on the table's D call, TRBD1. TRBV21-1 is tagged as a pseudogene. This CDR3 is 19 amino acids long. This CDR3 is CASSKEQGAVSVTNEKLFF. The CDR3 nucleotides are TGTGCCAGCAGCAAAGAGCAGGGGGCAGTGAGCGTAACTAATGAAAAACTGTTTTTT.

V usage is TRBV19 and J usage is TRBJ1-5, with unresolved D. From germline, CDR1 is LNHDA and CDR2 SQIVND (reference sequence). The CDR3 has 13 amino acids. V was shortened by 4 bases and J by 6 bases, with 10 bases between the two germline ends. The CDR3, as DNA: TGTGCCAGTAGTAATATTCGGGGTCAGCCCCAGCATTTT. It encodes CASSNIRGQPQHF.

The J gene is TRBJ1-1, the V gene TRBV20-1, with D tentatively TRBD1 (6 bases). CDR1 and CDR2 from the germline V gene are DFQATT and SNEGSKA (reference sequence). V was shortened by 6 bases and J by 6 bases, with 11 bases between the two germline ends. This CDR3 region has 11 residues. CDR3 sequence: CSAEPGAEAFF. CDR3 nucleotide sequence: TGCAGTGCCGAACCAGGGGCTGAAGCTTTCTTT.

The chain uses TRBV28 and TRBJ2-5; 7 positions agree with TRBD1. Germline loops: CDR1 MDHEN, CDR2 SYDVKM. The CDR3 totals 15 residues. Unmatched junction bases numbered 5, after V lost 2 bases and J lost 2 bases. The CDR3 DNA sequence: TGTGCCAGCAGTTTAAGGACAGGACTTCAAGAGACCCAGTACTTC. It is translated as CASSLRTGLQETQYF.

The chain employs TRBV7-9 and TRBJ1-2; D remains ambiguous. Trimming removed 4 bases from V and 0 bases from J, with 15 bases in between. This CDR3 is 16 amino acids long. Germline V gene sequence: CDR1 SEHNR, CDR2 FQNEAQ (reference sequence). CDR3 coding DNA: TGTGCCAGCAGCTCAGGCGTTCTGGGCGCTAACTATGGCTACACCTTC. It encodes CASSSGVLGANYGYTF.

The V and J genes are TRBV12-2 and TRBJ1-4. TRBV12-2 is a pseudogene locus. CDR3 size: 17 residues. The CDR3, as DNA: TGTGCAAGTCGCTTAGCGAAGTCTTGTAACTTTAAAGAAAAACTGTTTTTT. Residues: CASRLAKSCNFKEKLFF.

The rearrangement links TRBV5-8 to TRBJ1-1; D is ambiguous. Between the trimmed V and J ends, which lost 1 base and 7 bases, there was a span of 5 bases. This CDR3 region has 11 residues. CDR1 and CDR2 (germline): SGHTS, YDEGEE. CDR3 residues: CASSLSGEAFF. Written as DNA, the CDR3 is TGTGCCAGCAGCTTGTCAGGTGAAGCTTTCTTT.

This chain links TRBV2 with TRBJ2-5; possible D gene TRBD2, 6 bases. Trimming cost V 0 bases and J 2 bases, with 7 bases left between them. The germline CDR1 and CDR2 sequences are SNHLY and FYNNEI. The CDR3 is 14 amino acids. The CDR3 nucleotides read TGTGCCAGCAGTGAAGCGGGGACTCAAGAGACCCAGTACTTC. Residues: CASSEAGTQETQYF.

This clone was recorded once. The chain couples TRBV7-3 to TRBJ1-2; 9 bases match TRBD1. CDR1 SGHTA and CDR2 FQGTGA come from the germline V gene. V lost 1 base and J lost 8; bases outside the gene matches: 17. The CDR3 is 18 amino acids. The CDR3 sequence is CASSLIGGAGQGIGGYTF. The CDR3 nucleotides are TGTGCCAGCAGCTTAATCGGAGGTGCGGGACAGGGAATAGGGGGCTACACCTTC. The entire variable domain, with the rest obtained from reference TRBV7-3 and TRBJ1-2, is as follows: GAGVSQTPSNKVTEKGKYVELRCDPISGHTALYWYRQSLGQGPEFLIYFQGTGAADDSGLPNDRFFAVRPEGSVSTLKIQRTERGDSAVYLCASSLIGGAGQGIGGYTFGSGTRLTVV.

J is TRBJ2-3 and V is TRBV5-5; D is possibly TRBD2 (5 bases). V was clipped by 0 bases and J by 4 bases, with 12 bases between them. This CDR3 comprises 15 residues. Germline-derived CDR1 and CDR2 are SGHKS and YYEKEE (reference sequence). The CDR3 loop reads CASSLVTGGPDTQYF. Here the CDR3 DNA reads TGTGCCAGCAGCTTGGTTACCGGAGGCCCAGATACGCAGTATTTT. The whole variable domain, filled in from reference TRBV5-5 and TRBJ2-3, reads DAGVTQSPTHLIKTRGQQVTLRCSPISGHKSVSWYQQVLGQGPQFIFQYYEKEERGRGNFPDRFSARQFPNYSSELNVNALLLGDSALYLCASSLVTGGPDTQYFGPGTRLTVL.

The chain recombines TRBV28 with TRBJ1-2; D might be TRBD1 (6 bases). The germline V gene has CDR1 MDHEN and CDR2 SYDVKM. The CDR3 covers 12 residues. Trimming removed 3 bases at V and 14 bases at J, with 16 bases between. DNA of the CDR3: TGTGCCAGCAGTTTCCAGGACAGTGCCTGGACCTTC. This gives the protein CASSFQDSAWTF.

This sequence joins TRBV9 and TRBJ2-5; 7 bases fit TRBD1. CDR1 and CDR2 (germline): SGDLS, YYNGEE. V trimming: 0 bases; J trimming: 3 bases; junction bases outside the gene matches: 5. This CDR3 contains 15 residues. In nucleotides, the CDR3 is TGTGCCAGCAGCGTAGGACCCGGGACAGAAGAGACCCAGTACTTC. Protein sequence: CASSVGPGTEETQYF.

DNA for the CDR3: TGTGCCTGGGAGGGGACTAGCGCATACAATGAGCAGTTCTTC. The encoded protein is CAWEGTSAYNEQFF. The chain is built from TRBV30 and TRBJ2-1, with 10 bases matching TRBD2. V dropped 5 bases and J dropped 4; count of bases not matched to a gene: 5. The CDR3 spans 14 residues. Germline V gives CDR1 GTSNPN, CDR2 SVGIG (reference sequence).

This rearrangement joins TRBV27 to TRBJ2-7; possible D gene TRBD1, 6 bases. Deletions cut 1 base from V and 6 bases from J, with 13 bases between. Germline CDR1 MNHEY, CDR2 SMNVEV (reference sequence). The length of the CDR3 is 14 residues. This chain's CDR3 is CASSLFRGYGEQYF. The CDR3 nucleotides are TGTGCCAGCAGTTTATTCAGGGGTTATGGCGAGCAGTACTTC.

The CDR3 coding sequence is TGTGCCAGTAGTATGGATGTCAGGGACTATGGCTACACCTTC. It codes for CASSMDVRDYGYTF. The rearrangement links TRBV19 to TRBJ1-2, with a possible D match to TRBD1 (5 bases). In germline, CDR1 is LNHDA, CDR2 SQIVND (reference sequence). V lost 3 bases and J lost 3, with 11 bases in between. The CDR3 is 14 amino acids.

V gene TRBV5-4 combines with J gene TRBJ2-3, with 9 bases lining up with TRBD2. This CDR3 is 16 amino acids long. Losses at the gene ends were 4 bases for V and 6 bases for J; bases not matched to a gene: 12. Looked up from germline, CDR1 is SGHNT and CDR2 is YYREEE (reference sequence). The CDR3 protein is CASSERLAAVSDTQYF. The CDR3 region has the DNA TGTGCCAGCAGCGAGAGACTAGCGGCGGTTTCTGATACGCAGTATTTT.

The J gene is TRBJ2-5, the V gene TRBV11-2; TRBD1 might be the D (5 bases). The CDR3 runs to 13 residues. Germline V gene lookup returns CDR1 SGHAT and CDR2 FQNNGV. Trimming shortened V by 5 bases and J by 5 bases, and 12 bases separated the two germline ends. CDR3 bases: TGTGCCAGCAGCCCCCAGGGTGGGGAGACCCAGTACTTC. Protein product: CASSPQGGETQYF.

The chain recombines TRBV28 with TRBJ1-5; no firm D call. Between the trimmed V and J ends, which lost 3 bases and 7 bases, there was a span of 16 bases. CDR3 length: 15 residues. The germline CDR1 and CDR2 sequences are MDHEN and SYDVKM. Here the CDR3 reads CASSFRRVTKQPQHF. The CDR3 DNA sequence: TGTGCCAGCAGTTTTAGGAGGGTTACCAAACAGCCCCAGCATTTT.